This passage covers 27 T cell receptor beta chains from one sample sequenced in a study of T cell responses to AZD1222 COVID-19 vaccine. Profiled with immunoSEQ multiplex PCR; TCRdb holds only in-frame clones, not every one. The sample contains 150,000 or so clones, more than 85% of which appear only once. This specimen was peripheral blood, taken on day 0 of AZD1222 vaccination. These receptors all come from an adult in good health.

The chain combines TRBV13 with TRBJ2-3, with D tentatively TRBD1 or TRBD2 (5 bases each). The germline V gene encodes CDR1 PRHDT and CDR2 FYEKMQ (reference sequence). V lost 5 bases and J 0 bases, leaving 21 bases between the germline ends. The CDR3 consists of 18 residues. The CDR3 DNA sequence: TGTGCCAGCAGCACCCTGAGGGGTCGGCTAGCTAGCACAGATACGCAGTATTTT. Protein: CASSTLRGRLASTDTQYF.

This rearrangement joins TRBV6-5 to TRBJ2-7; TRBD2 aligns across 8 bases. This CDR3 spans 14 amino acids. The V segment lost 10 bases and the J segment 6 bases; nucleotides outside the gene matches: 14. The germline gives CDR1 MNHEY, CDR2 SVGAGI. The CDR3 here is CAIRPGLVDSEQYF. The CDR3 nucleotides are TGTGCCATCCGACCGGGACTAGTTGACAGCGAGCAGTACTTC.

In DNA form, the CDR3 reads TGCGCCAGCAGTGATGGGGCGGGAGAGGCCTACGAGCAGTACTTC. It specifies CASSDGAGEAYEQYF. The rearrangement uses TRBV10-2 and TRBJ2-7; TRBD2 agrees at 7 bases. In germline, CDR1 is WSHSY, CDR2 SAAADI. This CDR3 comprises 15 residues. V lost 3 bases, J lost 2 bases, and 7 bases stayed unmatched.

The chain employs TRBV19 and TRBJ2-1; 10 bases are a match to TRBD2. Trimming removed 3 bases from V and 4 bases from J; junction bases left unmatched: 3. Germline loops: CDR1 LNHDA, CDR2 SQIVND (reference sequence). The CDR3 runs 15 residues. Written as DNA, the CDR3 is TGTGCCAGTAGTATTGGACTAGCGGTATACAATGAGCAGTTCTTC. Translated, it gives CASSIGLAVYNEQFF.

The chain employs TRBV5-6 and TRBJ1-1; the D is unclear. The CDR3 consists of 14 residues. Germline V lookup: CDR1 SGHDT, CDR2 YYEEEE. Trimming stripped 2 bases from V and 1 base from J, with 9 bases between. CDR3 region: CASSLFPPNTEAFF. The CDR3 DNA reads TGTGCCAGCAGCTTATTTCCACCGAACACTGAAGCTTTCTTT.

The chain joins TRBV27 to TRBJ2-1; 9 bases fit TRBD1. The germline CDR1 and CDR2 sequences are MNHEY and SMNVEV (reference sequence). This CDR3 region has 17 residues. V was pared by 3 bases and J by 0 bases, with 6 bases of the junction left unmatched. The CDR3 sequence: CASSLGTGYNSYNEQFF. DNA for the CDR3: TGTGCCAGCAGTTTGGGGACAGGGTACAACTCCTACAATGAGCAGTTCTTC.

The gene calls are TRBV28 and TRBJ2-5; tentatively, D is TRBD1 (6 bases). There are 18 residues in the CDR3. Germline V gives CDR1 MDHEN, CDR2 SYDVKM. Deletions cut 2 bases from V and 5 bases from J, with 24 bases between. CDR3 nucleotides: TGTGCCAGCAGTTTACCCACAGGGAACGGCGGACTGGGGGAGACCCAGTACTTC. It codes for CASSLPTGNGGLGETQYF.

The chain couples TRBV5-1 to TRBJ2-3; 7 nucleotides align to TRBD2. The V gene's germline CDR1 is SGHRS and CDR2 YFSETQ. The CDR3 has 15 residues. Trimming at V came to 3 bases and at J to 4 bases, leaving 8 bases not matched to a gene. The CDR3, as DNA: TGCGCCAGCAGCTGGACCGGGACTAAGTCAGATACGCAGTATTTT. Amino acids: CASSWTGTKSDTQYF.

The chain has TRBV6-5 and TRBJ1-4, with D possibly TRBD1 on 5 matching bases. CDR1 and CDR2 (germline): MNHEY, SVGAGI. The CDR3 is 16 residues long. Trimming cost V 0 bases and J 5 bases, with 13 bases left between them. The CDR3 spells CASSYSRRGLNEKLFF. The CDR3 DNA reads TGTGCCAGCAGTTACTCCCGGAGGGGACTGAATGAAAAACTGTTTTTT.

J is TRBJ1-1 and V is TRBV30, with D possibly being TRBD1 (5 bases). This CDR3 comprises 13 residues. V lost 0 bases to trimming and J lost 2 bases, with 7 bases between them. Germline CDR1 and CDR2: GTSNPN and SVGIG (reference sequence). This chain's CDR3 is CAWSVQGNTEAFF. CDR3 nucleotides: TGTGCCTGGAGTGTTCAGGGTAACACTGAAGCTTTCTTT.

The CDR3 reads CASSEAPQGPQETQYF. The CDR3 DNA sequence: TGTGCCAGCAGTGAAGCGCCGCAGGGCCCCCAAGAGACCCAGTACTTC. The V gene is TRBV6-1, the J gene TRBJ2-5, with a possible D match to TRBD1 (5 bases). Trimming removed 0 bases from V and 1 base from J, with 12 bases in between. CDR3 length equals 16 residues. Per the germline V gene, CDR1 is MNHNS and CDR2 is SASEGT.

The rearrangement joins TRBV30 to TRBJ2-7; 8 nucleotides line up with TRBD2. This CDR3 contains 12 residues. The J segment lost 3 bases and the V segment lost 8 bases, leaving 6 bases of the junction unmatched. Germline V gene lookup returns CDR1 GTSNPN and CDR2 SVGIG (reference sequence). The CDR3: CAGNAGGYEQYF. As DNA, the CDR3 is TGTGCCGGCAATGCGGGGGGCTACGAGCAGTACTTC.

The rearrangement joins TRBV30 to TRBJ1-2; D is ambiguous. Trimming shortened V by 4 bases and J by 6 bases, and 15 bases separated the two germline ends. Germline CDR1 GTSNPN, CDR2 SVGIG (reference sequence). The CDR3 length is 13 residues. The CDR3 DNA follows: TGTGCCTGGAATCGGTTTGGGCGGGATGGCTACACCTTC. Its protein is CAWNRFGRDGYTF.

The chain recombines TRBV11-3 with TRBJ1-1, with D hard to call. Germline CDR1 and CDR2: SGHNT and YENEEA. This CDR3 spans 12 amino acids. Deletions cut 5 bases from V and 3 bases from J, with 7 bases between. Here the CDR3 reads CASSGRHTEAFF. In DNA, the CDR3 is TGTGCCAGCAGCGGGAGGCACACTGAAGCTTTCTTT.

The chain couples TRBV27 to TRBJ2-7, with 9 bases aligning to TRBD1. Germline V gene data show CDR1 as MNHEY and CDR2 as SMNVEV (reference sequence). The CDR3 has 16 amino acids. Trimming took 7 bases from V and 4 from J; bases not matched to a gene: 14. The CDR3 nucleotides read TGTGCCAGCAAGTTTAGCACCGGGACAGGGACGTACGAGCAGTACTTC. Its translation: CASKFSTGTGTYEQYF.

The genes are TRBV18 and TRBJ1-1, with 7 bases matching TRBD1. The CDR3 spans 15 residues. The germline V gene encodes CDR1 KGHSH and CDR2 LQKENI. J gave up 8 bases and V 4 bases, and 13 bases lay outside the gene matches. The CDR3 region has the DNA TGTGCCAGCTCACGTTCAGGACAGGCCGGCCAGGAAGCTTTCTTT. Translation gives CASSRSGQAGQEAFF.

The genes are TRBV10-3 and TRBJ2-7, with 9 bases lining up with TRBD1. After removal of 2 bases from V and 9 bases from J, the junction contained 8 bases not matched to a gene. Germline CDR1 and CDR2: ENHRY and SYGVKD. The CDR3 has 14 amino acids. CDR3 amino acids: CAISEVTGGLGQYF. The CDR3 coding sequence is TGTGCCATCAGTGAGGTCACAGGGGGCTTAGGGCAGTACTTC.

The count of this clone is one. The chain combines TRBV6-5 with TRBJ2-1, with D tentatively TRBD2 (6 bases). The CDR3 spans 14 residues. The V end lost 6 bases, the J end lost 0 bases, and 9 bases lay between the germline ends. Per the germline V gene, CDR1 is MNHEY and CDR2 is SVGAGI. This CDR3 is CASRGLVSYNEQFF. CDR3 coding DNA: TGTGCCAGCAGGGGACTTGTCTCCTACAATGAGCAGTTCTTC.

The V and J genes are TRBV7-3 and TRBJ2-3; the D call may be TRBD1 or TRBD2 (6 bases each). Germline CDR1 SGHTA, CDR2 FQGTGA. The CDR3 has 16 residues. Deletions cut 5 bases from V and 11 bases from J, with 26 bases between. The CDR3 protein is CASSPARGQGTSKQYF. The CDR3 nucleotides are TGTGCCAGCAGCCCTGCCCGGGGGCAGGGGACCTCAAAGCAGTATTTT. The variable domain in full, with the rest retrieved from reference TRBV7-3 and TRBJ2-3, is GAGVSQTPSNKVTEKGKYVELRCDPISGHTALYWYRQSLGQGPEFLIYFQGTGAADDSGLPNDRFFAVRPEGSVSTLKIQRTERGDSAVYLCASSPARGQGTSKQYFGPGTRLTVL.

The chain joins TRBV11-2 to TRBJ2-7; D gene uncertain. V gave up 2 bases and J gave up 2 bases, with 13 bases separating them. The germline CDR1 and CDR2 sequences are SGHAT and FQNNGV. The length of the CDR3 is 15 residues. CDR3 DNA: TGTGCCAGCAGCTTATTTCGGGCAGTAACCTACGAGCAGTACTTC. As protein: CASSLFRAVTYEQYF. The whole variable domain, filled in from reference TRBV11-2 and TRBJ2-7, reads EAGVAQSPRYKIIEKRQSVAFWCNPISGHATLYWYQQILGQGPKLLIQFQNNGVVDDSQLPKDRFSAERLKGVDSTLKIQPAKLEDSAVYLCASSLFRAVTYEQYFGPGTRLTVT.

This chain links TRBV6-6 with TRBJ2-5; D unresolved. Germline assignment: CDR1 MNHNY and CDR2 SVGAGI (reference sequence). V was clipped by 0 bases and J by 2 bases, with 7 bases between them. The CDR3 spans 14 residues. CDR3 bases: TGTGCCAGCAGTTACTCCCTGGGTCAAGAGACCCAGTACTTC. It translates to CASSYSLGQETQYF.

This chain uses TRBV5-1 with TRBJ1-2, with D perhaps TRBD1 (6 bases). This CDR3 is 14 amino acids long. CDR1 is SGHRS and CDR2 is YFSETQ in the germline V gene. Between the trimmed V and J ends, which lost 0 bases and 5 bases, there was a span of 11 bases. The CDR3 loop reads CASSLVIQGYGYTF. In DNA, the CDR3 is TGCGCCAGCAGCTTGGTAATACAGGGATATGGCTACACCTTC.

The V call is TRBV6-5, the J call TRBJ2-2; either TRBD1 or TRBD2 may supply D (5 bases each). Trimming pared 8 bases from V and 7 bases from J, leaving 20 bases between. The CDR3 contains 15 residues. Per germline, CDR1 MNHEY and CDR2 SVGAGI. The CDR3 DNA follows: TGTGCCAGCCAGACGCTCGAGGGGTATTTCGGGGAGCTGTTTTTT. Protein sequence: CASQTLEGYFGELFF.

The chain links TRBV29-1 to TRBJ2-7, with a possible D match to TRBD1 (6 bases). The V gene's germline CDR1 is SQVTM and CDR2 ANQGSEA. The ends were cut back, 6 bases at V and 4 bases at J, with 13 bases in the middle. The length of the CDR3 is 12 residues. CDR3: CSVLGQLYEQYF. CDR3 in DNA: TGCAGCGTGCTAGGACAGCTATACGAGCAGTACTTC.

This clone came up once. The V and J genes are TRBV7-2 and TRBJ1-6; D uncertain. The germline V gene has CDR1 SGHTA and CDR2 FQGNSA. The V end lost 5 bases, the J end lost 0 bases, and 14 bases lay between the germline ends. The CDR3 extends over 17 amino acids. CDR3 coding DNA: TGTGCCAGCAGCCGTGACGGGCTTGGCTCCTATAATTCACCCCTCCACTTT. This sequence encodes CASSRDGLGSYNSPLHF.

The V and J genes are TRBV27 and TRBJ1-2, with D hard to call. This CDR3 spans 14 amino acids. The germline V and J ends were trimmed by 4 bases and 0 bases, with 9 bases remaining between them. Per the germline V gene, CDR1 is MNHEY and CDR2 is SMNVEV (reference sequence). The CDR3 region is CASSWSTSNYGYTF. CDR3 coding DNA: TGTGCCAGCAGTTGGTCTACCTCTAACTATGGCTACACCTTC.

The V gene is TRBV2, the J gene TRBJ2-7, with 9 bases matching TRBD1. Looked up from germline, CDR1 is SNHLY and CDR2 is FYNNEI. Unmatched junction bases numbered 1, after V lost 3 bases and J lost 1 base. The CDR3 length is 14 residues. CDR3 sequence reads: CASSEDRGSYEQYF. CDR3 coding DNA: TGTGCCAGCAGTGAGGACAGGGGATCCTACGAGCAGTACTTC. Drawing the rest from reference TRBV2 and TRBJ2-7, the complete variable domain is EPEVTQTPSHQVTQMGQEVILRCVPISNHLYFYWYRQILGQKVEFLVSFYNNEISEKSEIFDDQFSVERPDGSNFTLKIRSTKLEDSAMYFCASSEDRGSYEQYFGPGTRLTVT.